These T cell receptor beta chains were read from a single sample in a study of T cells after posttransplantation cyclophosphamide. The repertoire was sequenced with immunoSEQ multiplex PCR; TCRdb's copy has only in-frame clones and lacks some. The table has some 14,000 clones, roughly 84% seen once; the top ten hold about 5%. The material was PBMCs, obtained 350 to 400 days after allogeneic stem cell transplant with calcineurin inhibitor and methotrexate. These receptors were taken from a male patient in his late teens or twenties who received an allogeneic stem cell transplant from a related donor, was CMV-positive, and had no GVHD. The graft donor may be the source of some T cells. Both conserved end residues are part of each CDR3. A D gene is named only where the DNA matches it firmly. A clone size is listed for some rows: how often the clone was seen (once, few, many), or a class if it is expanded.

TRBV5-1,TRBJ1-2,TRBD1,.,TGCGCCAGCAGTCCTAGGACAGGGGGAGAAGGCTACACCTTC,CASSPRTGGEGYTF
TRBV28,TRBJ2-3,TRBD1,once,TGTGCCAGCAGCCCCTCGGGACAGGGTAGAAGGGATACGCAGTATTTT,CASSPSGQGRRDTQYF
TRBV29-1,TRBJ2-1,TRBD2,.,TGCAGCGTCGGACTAGTAGAGGCTTGGAATGAGCAGTTCTTC,CSVGLVEAWNEQFF
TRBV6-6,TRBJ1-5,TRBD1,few,TGTGCCAGCAGTGGACAGGGGGCCCCTAGCAATCAGCCCCAGCATTTT,CASSGQGAPSNQPQHF
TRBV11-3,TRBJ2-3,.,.,TGTGCCAGCAGCTTAAGCTGGGCAGGTACGCAGTATTTT,CASSLSWAGTQYF
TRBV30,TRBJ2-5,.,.,TGTGCCTGGAGTGCTTCGCTGCGGGAGACCCAGTACTTC,CAWSASLRETQYF
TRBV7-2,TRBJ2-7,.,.,TGTGCCAGCAGCGCAGGACGGGATGCCTACGAGCAGTACTTC,CASSAGRDAYEQYF
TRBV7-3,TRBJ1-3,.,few,TGTGCCAGCAGCTTTGGGCCGGTGACCTCTGGAAACACCATATATTTT,CASSFGPVTSGNTIYF
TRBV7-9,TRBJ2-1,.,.,TGTGCCAGCAGCTTGGTCTTGAGTGAGCAGTTCTTC,CASSLVLSEQFF
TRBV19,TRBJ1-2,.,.,TGTGCCAGTAGTATCTCCGTCTATGGCTACACCTTC,CASSISVYGYTF
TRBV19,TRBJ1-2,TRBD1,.,TGTGCCAGTAGTACGACAGGGCCAGACGGGGGCTACACCTTC,CASSTTGPDGGYTF
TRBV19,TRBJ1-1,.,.,TGTGCCAGTAGTACGAACAACTTCCAGGGGCGGTCTGAAGCTTTCTTT,CASSTNNFQGRSEAFF